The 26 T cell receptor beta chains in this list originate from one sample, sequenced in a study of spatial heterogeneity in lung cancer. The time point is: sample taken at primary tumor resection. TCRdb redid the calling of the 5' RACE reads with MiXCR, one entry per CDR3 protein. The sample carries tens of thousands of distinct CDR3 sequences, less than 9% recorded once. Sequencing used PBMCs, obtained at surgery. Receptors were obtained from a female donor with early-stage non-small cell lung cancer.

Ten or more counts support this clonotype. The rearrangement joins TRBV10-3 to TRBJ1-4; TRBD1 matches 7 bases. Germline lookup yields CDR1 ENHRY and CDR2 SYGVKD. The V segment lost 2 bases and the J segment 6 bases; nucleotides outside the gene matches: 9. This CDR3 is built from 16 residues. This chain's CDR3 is CAISEALGDSHEKLFF. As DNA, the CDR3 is TGTGCCATCAGTGAGGCTTTAGGGGACAGCCATGAAAAACTGTTTTTT.

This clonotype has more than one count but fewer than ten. The CDR3, as DNA: TGCAGTGCTAGAGATCCTTCTAGCGGCCATTTACCCTCCTACAATGAGCAGTTCTTC. This translates into CSARDPSSGHLPSYNEQFF. The chain employs TRBV20-1 and TRBJ2-1; 7 bases map to TRBD2. With V trimmed by 0 bases and J by 0 bases, 14 bases remained unmatched. Germline V gene sequence: CDR1 DFQATT, CDR2 SNEGSKA (reference sequence). The CDR3 consists of 19 residues.

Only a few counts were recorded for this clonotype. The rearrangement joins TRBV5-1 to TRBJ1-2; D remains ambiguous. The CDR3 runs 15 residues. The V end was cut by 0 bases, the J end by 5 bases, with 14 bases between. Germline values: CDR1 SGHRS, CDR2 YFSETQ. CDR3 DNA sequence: TGCGCCAGCAGCTTGGGGTCCCCTGGTCCTTATGGCTACACCTTC. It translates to CASSLGSPGPYGYTF.

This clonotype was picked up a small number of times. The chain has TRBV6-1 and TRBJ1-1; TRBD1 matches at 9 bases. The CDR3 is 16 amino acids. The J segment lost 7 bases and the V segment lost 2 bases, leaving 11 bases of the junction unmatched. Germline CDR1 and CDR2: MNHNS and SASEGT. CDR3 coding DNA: TGTGCCAGCAGTGAATTAGGCCGACAGGGACAGGGTGAAGCTTTCTTT. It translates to CASSELGRQGQGEAFF.

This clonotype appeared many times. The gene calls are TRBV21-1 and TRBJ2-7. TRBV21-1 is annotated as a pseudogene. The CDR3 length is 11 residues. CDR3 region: CASSESYEQYF. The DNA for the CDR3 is TGTGCCAGCAGCGAGTCCTACGAGCAGTACTTC.

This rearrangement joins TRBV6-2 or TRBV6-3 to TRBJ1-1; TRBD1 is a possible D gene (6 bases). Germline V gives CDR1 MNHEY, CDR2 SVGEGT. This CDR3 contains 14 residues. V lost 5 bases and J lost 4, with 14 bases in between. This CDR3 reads CASSPQGRFTEAFF. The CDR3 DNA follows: TGTGCCAGCAGTCCTCAGGGGCGGTTCACTGAAGCTTTCTTT.

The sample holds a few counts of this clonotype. This chain's CDR3 is CASSEGGVPQYF. CDR3 in DNA: TGTGCCAGCAGTGAGGGGGGGGTGCCGCAGTATTTT. The J gene is TRBJ2-3, the V gene TRBV6-6, with a tentative D call TRBD2 (7 bases). V lost 5 bases to trimming and J lost 10 bases, with 13 bases between them. Germline CDR1 and CDR2: MNHNY and SVGAGI (reference sequence). The CDR3 covers 12 residues.

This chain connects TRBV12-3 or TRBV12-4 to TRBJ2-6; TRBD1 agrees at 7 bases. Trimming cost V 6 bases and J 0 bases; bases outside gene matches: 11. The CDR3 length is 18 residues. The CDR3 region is CASSLPGRGSSGANVLTF. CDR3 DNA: TGTGCCAGCAGCCTCCCAGGCAGGGGGAGCTCTGGGGCCAACGTCCTGACTTTC.

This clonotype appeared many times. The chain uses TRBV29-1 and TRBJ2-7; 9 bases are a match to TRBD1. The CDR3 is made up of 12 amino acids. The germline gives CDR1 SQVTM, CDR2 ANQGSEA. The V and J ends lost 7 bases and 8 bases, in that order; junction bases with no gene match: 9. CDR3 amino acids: CSAAGTGTQQYF. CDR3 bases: TGCAGCGCCGCCGGGACAGGGACTCAGCAGTACTTC.

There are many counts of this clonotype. The CDR3 DNA sequence: TGTGCCAGCAGCTCTGGGGTCGGGAATTCACCCCTCCACTTT. It translates to CASSSGVGNSPLHF. The chain carries TRBV7-2 and TRBJ1-6; D gene uncertain. V was pared by 4 bases and J by 7 bases, with 11 bases between. From germline, CDR1 is SGHTA and CDR2 FQGNSA. CDR3 size: 14 residues.

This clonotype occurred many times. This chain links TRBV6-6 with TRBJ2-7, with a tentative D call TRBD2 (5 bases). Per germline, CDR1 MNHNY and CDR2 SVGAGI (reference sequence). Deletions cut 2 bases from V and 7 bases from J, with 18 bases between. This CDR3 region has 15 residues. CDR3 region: CASSYLVPGLSEQYF. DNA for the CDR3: TGTGCCAGCAGTTACCTCGTTCCCGGACTCTCTGAGCAGTACTTC.

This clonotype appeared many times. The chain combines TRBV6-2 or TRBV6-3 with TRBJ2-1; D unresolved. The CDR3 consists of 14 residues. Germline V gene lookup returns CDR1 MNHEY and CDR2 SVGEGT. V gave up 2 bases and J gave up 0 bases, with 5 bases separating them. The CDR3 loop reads CASSYLSSYNEQFF. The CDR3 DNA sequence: TGTGCCAGCAGTTACCTGAGCTCCTACAATGAGCAGTTCTTC.

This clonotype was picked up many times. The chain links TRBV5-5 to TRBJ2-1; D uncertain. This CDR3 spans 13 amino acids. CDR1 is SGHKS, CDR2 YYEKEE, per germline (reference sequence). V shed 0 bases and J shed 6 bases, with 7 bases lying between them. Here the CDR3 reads CASSLGLLNEQFF. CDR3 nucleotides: TGTGCCAGCAGCTTGGGACTGCTCAATGAGCAGTTCTTC.

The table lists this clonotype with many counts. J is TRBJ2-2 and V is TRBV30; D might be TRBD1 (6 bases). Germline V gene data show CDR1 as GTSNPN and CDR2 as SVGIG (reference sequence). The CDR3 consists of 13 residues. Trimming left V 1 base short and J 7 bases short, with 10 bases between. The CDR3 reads CAWSGRGYGELFF. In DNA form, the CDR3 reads TGTGCCTGGAGTGGCAGGGGTTACGGGGAGCTGTTTTTT.

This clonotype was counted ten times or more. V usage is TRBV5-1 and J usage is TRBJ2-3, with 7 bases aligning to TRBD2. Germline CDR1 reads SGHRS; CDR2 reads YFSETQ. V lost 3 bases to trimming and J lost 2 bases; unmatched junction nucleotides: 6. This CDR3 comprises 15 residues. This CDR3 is CASSSSGAYTDTQYF. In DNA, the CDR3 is TGCGCCAGCAGCTCGAGCGGGGCCTACACAGATACGCAGTATTTT.

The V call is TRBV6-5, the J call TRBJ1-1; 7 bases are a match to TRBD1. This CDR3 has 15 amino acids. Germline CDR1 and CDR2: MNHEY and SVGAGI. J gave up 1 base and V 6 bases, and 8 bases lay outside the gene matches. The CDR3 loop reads CASSLQGGENTEAFF. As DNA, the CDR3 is TGTGCCAGCAGCCTCCAGGGGGGGGAGAACACTGAAGCTTTCTTT.

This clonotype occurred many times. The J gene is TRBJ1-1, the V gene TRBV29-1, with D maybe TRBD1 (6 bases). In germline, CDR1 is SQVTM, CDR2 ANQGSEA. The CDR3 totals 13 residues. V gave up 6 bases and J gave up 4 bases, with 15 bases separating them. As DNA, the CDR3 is TGCAGCGTCCTATCACAGGGAATCACTGAAGCTTTCTTT. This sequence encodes CSVLSQGITEAFF.

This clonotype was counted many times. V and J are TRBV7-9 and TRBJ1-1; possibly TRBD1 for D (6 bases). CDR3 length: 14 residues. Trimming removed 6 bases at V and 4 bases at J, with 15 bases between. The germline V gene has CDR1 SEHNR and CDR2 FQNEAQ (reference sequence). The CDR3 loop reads CASRDTGSGTEAFF. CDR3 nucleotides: TGTGCCAGCAGGGATACAGGGTCGGGCACTGAAGCTTTCTTT.

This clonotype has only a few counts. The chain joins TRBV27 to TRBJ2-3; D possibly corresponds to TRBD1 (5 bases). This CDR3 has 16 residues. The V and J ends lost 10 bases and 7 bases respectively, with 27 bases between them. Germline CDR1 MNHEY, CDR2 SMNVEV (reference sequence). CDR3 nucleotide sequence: TGTGCCACCCACCTGGGGCAGGGTGGTCCCTTTTATACGCAGTATTTT. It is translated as CATHLGQGGPFYTQYF.

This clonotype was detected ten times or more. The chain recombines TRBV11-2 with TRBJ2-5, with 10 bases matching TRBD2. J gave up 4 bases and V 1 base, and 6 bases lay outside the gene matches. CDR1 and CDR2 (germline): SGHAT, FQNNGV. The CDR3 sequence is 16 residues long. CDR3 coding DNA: TGTGCCAGCAGCTTAGCCGGAGCGGGGGGGCCAGAGACCCAGTACTTC. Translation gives CASSLAGAGGPETQYF.

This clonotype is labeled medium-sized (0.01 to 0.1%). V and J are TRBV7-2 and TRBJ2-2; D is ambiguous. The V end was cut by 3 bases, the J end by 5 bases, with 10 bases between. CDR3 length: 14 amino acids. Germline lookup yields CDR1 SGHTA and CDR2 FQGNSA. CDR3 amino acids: CASSLGRPTGELFF. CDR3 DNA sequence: TGTGCCAGCAGCTTGGGCAGGCCGACCGGGGAGCTGTTTTTT.

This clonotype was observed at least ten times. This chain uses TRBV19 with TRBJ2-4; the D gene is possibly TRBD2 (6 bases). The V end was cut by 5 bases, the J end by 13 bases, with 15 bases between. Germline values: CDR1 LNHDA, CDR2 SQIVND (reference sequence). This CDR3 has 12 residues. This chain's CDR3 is CASSPRGGNQYF. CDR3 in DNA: TGTGCCAGTAGTCCGAGGGGAGGCAACCAGTACTTC. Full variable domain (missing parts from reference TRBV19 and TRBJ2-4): DGGITQSPKYLFRKEGQNVTLSCEQNLNHDAMYWYRQDPGQGLRLIYYSQIVNDFQKGDIAEGYSVSREKKESFPLTVTSAQKNPTAFYLCASSPRGGNQYFGAGTRLSVL.

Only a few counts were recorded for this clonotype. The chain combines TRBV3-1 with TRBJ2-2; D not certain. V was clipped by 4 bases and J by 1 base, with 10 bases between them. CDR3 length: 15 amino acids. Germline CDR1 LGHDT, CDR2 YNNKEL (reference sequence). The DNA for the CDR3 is TGTGCCAGCAGCCCCCGCCTGGGGAACACCGGGGAGCTGTTTTTT. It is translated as CASSPRLGNTGELFF.

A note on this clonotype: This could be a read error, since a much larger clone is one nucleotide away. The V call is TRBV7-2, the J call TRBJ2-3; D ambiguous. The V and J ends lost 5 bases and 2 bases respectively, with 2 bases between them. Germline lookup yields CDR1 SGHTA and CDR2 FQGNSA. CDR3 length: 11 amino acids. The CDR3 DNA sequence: TGTGCCAGCAGCACCACAGATACGCAGTATTTT. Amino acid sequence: CASSTTDTQYF.

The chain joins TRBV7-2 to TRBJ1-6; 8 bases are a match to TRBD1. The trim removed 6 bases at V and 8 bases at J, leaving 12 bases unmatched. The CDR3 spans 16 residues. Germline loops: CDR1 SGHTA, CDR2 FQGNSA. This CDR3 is CASSSGQGVEDSPLHF. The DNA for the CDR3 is TGTGCCAGCAGTTCCGGACAGGGAGTTGAGGATTCACCCCTCCACTTT. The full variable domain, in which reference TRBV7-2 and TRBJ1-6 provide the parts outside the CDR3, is GAGVSQSPSNKVTEKGKDVELRCDPISGHTALYWYRQSLGQGLEFLIYFQGNSAPDKSGLPSDRFSAERTGGSVSTLTIQRTQQEDSAVYLCASSSGQGVEDSPLHFGNGTRLTVT.

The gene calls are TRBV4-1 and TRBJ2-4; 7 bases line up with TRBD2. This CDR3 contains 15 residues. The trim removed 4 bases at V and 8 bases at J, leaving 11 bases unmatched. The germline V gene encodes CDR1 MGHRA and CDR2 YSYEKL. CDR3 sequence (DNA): TGCGCCAGCAGCCCCCCCTCGCTGGGGAGGGACATTCAGTACTTC. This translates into CASSPPSLGRDIQYF.